The sequence of this T cell receptor (beta chain) was determined in a study of graft-versus-host responses after intestinal transplantation. Study-level results: GvH clonotypes were identified within recipient marrow, with a subset emerging first in ileum or blood.

A note on this clone: The antigen is unknown.

CDR3 length equals 15 residues. V shed 3 bases and J 4 bases; nucleotides not matched to a gene: 7. Germline V gene data show CDR1 as SGHNT and CDR2 as YYREEE (reference sequence). Profiled with immunoSEQ multiplex PCR; TCRdb holds only in-frame clones, not every one. Among 10,000 to 15,000 clones listed, roughly 93% were seen once. The genes are TRBV5-4 and TRBJ1-2, with 9 nucleotides matching TRBD1. The sequence came from a human patient who received an intestinal transplant, so some T cells may come from the graft donor. Here the sequenced sample was PBMCs, taken 950 to 1,300 days after intestinal transplantation. The CDR3 spells CASSSGTGWGYGYTF. CDR3 coding DNA: TGTGCCAGCAGCTCCGGGACAGGGTGGGGCTATGGCTACACCTTC.